This T cell receptor beta chain was observed in a study of blood T cell repertoires in COVID-19. The repertoire was sequenced with immunoSEQ multiplex PCR; TCRdb's copy has only in-frame clones and lacks some. The sample includes some 85,000 clones, 78% of them seen just once. V shed 4 bases and J shed 3 bases, with 11 bases lying between them. CDR1 is SGHRS and CDR2 is YFSETQ in the germline V gene. The CDR3 totals 14 residues. The TCR was taken from a man between 65 and 80 years old with COVID-19, enrolled during active disease. The chain employs TRBV5-1 and TRBJ2-1; D may be TRBD1 (5 bases). Sequenced input: peripheral blood. CDR3 nucleotides: TGCGCCAGCAGCCTCCAGGGTGACTACAATGAGCAGTTCTTC. Protein product: CASSLQGDYNEQFF.